This entry lists 3 T cell receptor beta chains sequenced from one sample in a study of blood T cells in healthy people across ages (dated by TCRdb to the mid-2010s). The protocol used for the library was 5' RACE. Sequencing instrument: Illumina HiSeq 2500. A second roughly 6 to 12 cycle PCR used a sample-barcoded 5' primer and a J-beta primer mix. TCRdb applied fastp at Q25 and MiXCR to the public reads, then kept only in-frame beta chains. Merged by CDR3 protein, the rows form single entries marked with the most common genes and DNA. For this sample there are 380,000 or so distinct CDR3 sequences; approximately 47% appear just once. Around 50% of the sample belongs to the ten largest clones. The sample comprised blood. The origin of the receptors is a man in his fifties or sixties in good health.

V usage is TRBV7-2 and J usage is TRBJ2-7; a possible D gene is TRBD1 (7 bases). The CDR3 consists of 15 residues. Trimming stripped 4 bases from V and 4 bases from J, with 17 bases between. CDR1 is SGHTA, CDR2 FQGNSA, per germline. The CDR3 is CASSSQGGAAYEQYF. CDR3 bases: TGTGCCAGCAGCTCGCAGGGGGGCGCCGCGTACGAGCAGTACTTC.

The V gene is TRBV14, the J gene TRBJ2-1, with TRBD2 matching 7 bases. CDR1 and CDR2 from the germline V gene are SGHDN and FVKESK. Trimming removed 5 bases from V and 5 bases from J; junction bases left unmatched: 9. The CDR3 consists of 15 residues. DNA of the CDR3: TGTGCCAGCAGCGGATCCGGGGGGTCCCACAATGAGCAGTTCTTC. This translates into CASSGSGGSHNEQFF.

This sequence joins TRBV6-5 and TRBJ2-5, with a tentative D call TRBD2 (6 bases). V dropped 0 bases and J dropped 3 bases, with 11 bases sitting between them. From germline, CDR1 is MNHEY and CDR2 SVGAGI. The CDR3 runs to 15 residues. The CDR3 DNA reads TGTGCCAGCAGTTACTCGAGCGCTAGCGAAGAGACCCAGTACTTC. This encodes CASSYSSASEETQYF.